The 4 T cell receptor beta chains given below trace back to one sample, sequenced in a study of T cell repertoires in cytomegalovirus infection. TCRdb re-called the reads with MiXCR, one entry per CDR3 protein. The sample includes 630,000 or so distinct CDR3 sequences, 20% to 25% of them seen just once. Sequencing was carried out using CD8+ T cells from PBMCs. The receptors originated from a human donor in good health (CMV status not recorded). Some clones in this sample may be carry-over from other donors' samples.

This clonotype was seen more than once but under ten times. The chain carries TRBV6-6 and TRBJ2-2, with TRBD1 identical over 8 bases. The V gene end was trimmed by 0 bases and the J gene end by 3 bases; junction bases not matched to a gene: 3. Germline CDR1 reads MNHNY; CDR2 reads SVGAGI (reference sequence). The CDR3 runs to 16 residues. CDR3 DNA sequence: TGTGCCAGCAGTTACTCGGGGACAGGCGACACCGGGGAGCTGTTTTTT. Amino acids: CASSYSGTGDTGELFF.

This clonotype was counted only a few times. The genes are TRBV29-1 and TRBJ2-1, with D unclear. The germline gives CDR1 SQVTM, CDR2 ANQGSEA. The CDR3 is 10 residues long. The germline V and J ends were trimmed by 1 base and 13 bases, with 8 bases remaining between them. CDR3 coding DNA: TGCAGCGTTGAAGGCTCCATACAGTTCTTC. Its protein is CSVEGSIQFF.

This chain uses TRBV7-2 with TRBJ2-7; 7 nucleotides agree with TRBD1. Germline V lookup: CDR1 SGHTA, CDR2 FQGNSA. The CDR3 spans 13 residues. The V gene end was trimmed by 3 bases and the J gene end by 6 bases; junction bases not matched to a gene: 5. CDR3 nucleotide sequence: TGTGCCAGCAGCTTTAGGACAGGCTCCGAGCAGTACGTC. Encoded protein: CASSFRTGSEQYV.

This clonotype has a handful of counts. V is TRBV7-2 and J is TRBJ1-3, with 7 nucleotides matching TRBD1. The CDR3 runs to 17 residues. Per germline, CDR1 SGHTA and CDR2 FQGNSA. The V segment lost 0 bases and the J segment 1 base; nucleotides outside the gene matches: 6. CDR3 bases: TGTGCCAGCAGCTTAGCCTTCACAGGGGTTTCTGGAAACACCATATATTTT. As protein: CASSLAFTGVSGNTIYF.